The 28 T cell receptor beta chains reported below all come from one sample, sequenced in a study of a mutant IDH1 vaccine in newly diagnosed glioma. Clones were sequenced by immunoSEQ multiplex PCR, and TCRdb holds only the in-frame ones, with some missing. This sample has some 67,000 clones, with around 82% found just once. As for time point: baseline, week 1 (first vaccination visit). Treatment specified: pre-vaccination baseline after standard-of-care therapy. Source: peripheral blood mononuclear cells (PBMCs), taken from a glioma patient treated with radiotherapy, temozolomide or both. These receptors were collected from a woman aged 18 to 35 with glioma. Some clones in this sample may be carry-over from other donors' samples.

The chain recombines TRBV10-1 with TRBJ2-7; D is unresolved. Trimming removed 3 bases from V and 0 bases from J, with 3 bases in between. CDR3 length: 12 residues. Germline V gene data show CDR1 as WNHNN and CDR2 as SYGVQD (reference sequence). The CDR3 reads CASSDGSYEQYF. CDR3 bases: TGCGCCAGCAGTGACGGCTCCTACGAGCAGTACTTC.

The chain carries TRBV11-2 and TRBJ2-6, with 11 bases matching TRBD1. Germline values: CDR1 SGHAT, CDR2 FQNNGV. J was trimmed by 2 bases and V by 5 bases; bases with no gene match: 5. This CDR3 is built from 17 residues. As DNA, the CDR3 is TGTGCCAGCAGCGAATGGACAGGGGGCACTGGGGCCAACGTCCTGACTTTC. This codes for CASSEWTGGTGANVLTF.

A note on this clone: At one of its ends the junction is not consistent with the germline gene, which may arise from a read error. The chain combines TRBV29-1 with TRBJ1-2, with 7 bases identical to TRBD1. This CDR3 region has 14 residues. Germline values: CDR1 SQVTM, CDR2 ANQGSEA. The chain's CDR3 is CSVPSDRVLVGYTF. The CDR3 DNA is TGTAGCGTCCCCAGCGACAGGGTGCTTGTTGGCTACACCTTC.

The chain joins TRBV6-6 to TRBJ1-4; D unresolved. The V end lost 2 bases, the J end lost 12 bases, and 13 bases lay between the germline ends. Germline assignment: CDR1 MNHNY and CDR2 SVGAGI (reference sequence). The CDR3 has 13 residues. The CDR3 spells CASSYLSAFELFF. The CDR3 DNA reads as TGTGCCAGCAGTTACCTGTCTGCGTTTGAACTGTTTTTT.

V usage is TRBV10-2 and J usage is TRBJ1-2, with 7 bases identical to TRBD1. This CDR3 has 12 residues. V lost 6 bases, J lost 8 bases, and 6 bases stayed unmatched. Germline CDR1 WSHSY, CDR2 SAAADI. CDR3 loop: CASRKGAEGYTF. DNA of the CDR3: TGCGCCAGCAGGAAGGGGGCGGAAGGCTACACCTTC.

V is TRBV15 and J is TRBJ2-5; D call uncertain. The CDR3 extends over 15 amino acids. Trimming pared 9 bases from V and 3 bases from J, leaving 20 bases between. CDR1 and CDR2 from the germline V gene are LNHNV and YYDKDF (reference sequence). CDR3 sequence reads: CATIRAIQWEETQYF. The DNA for the CDR3 is TGTGCCACGATTAGGGCTATTCAATGGGAAGAGACCCAGTACTTC.

This chain links TRBV4-3 with TRBJ1-6; D unclear. The CDR3 contains 15 residues. The germline CDR1 and CDR2 sequences are LGHNA and YSLEER. V was pared by 0 bases and J by 7 bases, with 10 bases between. CDR3: CASSQDIGRNSPLHF. Written as DNA, the CDR3 is TGCGCCAGCAGCCAAGATATCGGCAGGAATTCACCCCTCCACTTT.

V is TRBV10-3 and J is TRBJ1-4, with D unresolved. This CDR3 contains 15 residues. Germline CDR1 is ENHRY and CDR2 is SYGVKD. V was trimmed by 0 bases and J by 5 bases, leaving 10 bases between them. CDR3 sequence: CAISESESGNEKLFF. The DNA for the CDR3 is TGTGCCATCAGTGAGTCCGAAAGTGGGAATGAAAAACTGTTTTTT.

V is TRBV5-4 and J is TRBJ1-1; possibly TRBD1 for D (5 bases). The CDR3 covers 11 residues. From germline, CDR1 is SGHNT and CDR2 YYREEE (reference sequence). The V gene lost 5 bases and the J gene lost 6 bases, with 8 bases spanning the gap. CDR3: CASRRDSEAFF. DNA of the CDR3: TGTGCCAGCAGGAGGGACTCTGAAGCTTTCTTT.

This chain uses TRBV5-4 with TRBJ1-1; D perhaps matches TRBD1 (6 bases). Germline CDR1 SGHNT, CDR2 YYREEE (reference sequence). Between the trimmed V and J ends, which lost 3 bases and 1 base, there was a span of 10 bases. This CDR3 is built from 14 residues. The CDR3 nucleotides read TGTGCCAGCAGCTCGACAGGAGGGAACACTGAAGCTTTCTTT. This codes for CASSSTGGNTEAFF.

The V gene is TRBV29-1, the J gene TRBJ2-3; 9 bases map to TRBD1. This CDR3 spans 14 amino acids. CDR1 and CDR2 from the germline V gene are SQVTM and ANQGSEA. V dropped 6 bases and J dropped 3; count of bases not matched to a gene: 7. This CDR3 reads CSVPGTGRTDTQYF. CDR3 DNA: TGCAGCGTCCCCGGGACAGGGCGAACAGATACGCAGTATTTT.

CDR3 coding DNA: TGTGCCAGCACTGTGGGGGGAGATCAGCCCCAGCATTTT. This sequence encodes CASTVGGDQPQHF. V gene TRBV2 combines with J gene TRBJ1-5; possible D gene TRBD1, 5 bases. The CDR3 sequence is 13 residues long. Trimming took off 7 bases at V and 5 bases at J, with 12 bases between the two ends. Germline V gene sequence: CDR1 SNHLY, CDR2 FYNNEI.

The chain links TRBV5-1 to TRBJ2-1, with D possibly being TRBD1 (5 bases). This CDR3 has 15 amino acids. V shed 4 bases and J shed 6 bases, with 17 bases lying between them. Per germline, CDR1 SGHRS and CDR2 YFSETQ. CDR3 amino acids: CASSAARTNLNEQFF. The CDR3 coding sequence is TGCGCCAGCAGCGCGGCCCGGACAAACCTCAATGAGCAGTTCTTC.

The chain recombines TRBV5-4 with TRBJ2-7; D is unclear. There are 13 residues in the CDR3. Germline V gene data show CDR1 as SGHNT and CDR2 as YYREEE (reference sequence). Trimming cost V 0 bases and J 1 base, with 5 bases left between them. The CDR3 sequence is CASSLVRSYEQYF. In DNA, the CDR3 is TGTGCCAGCAGCTTGGTCCGTTCCTACGAGCAGTACTTC.

This sequence joins TRBV30 and TRBJ1-2; D not resolved. CDR1 GTSNPN and CDR2 SVGIG come from the germline V gene (reference sequence). This CDR3 is built from 13 residues. V was clipped by 2 bases and J by 5 bases, with 12 bases between them. The DNA of the CDR3 is TGTGCCTGGAGTTCGGTAGGGCCTTATGGCTACACCTTC. The encoded protein is CAWSSVGPYGYTF.

V is TRBV7-9 and J is TRBJ1-2; D might be TRBD1 (5 bases). Germline V gives CDR1 SEHNR, CDR2 FQNEAQ (reference sequence). V lost 5 bases to trimming and J lost 4 bases, with 11 bases between them. The CDR3 is made up of 13 amino acids. Here the CDR3 reads CASSVGTLYGYTF. The CDR3 nucleotides are TGTGCCAGCAGCGTCGGGACGCTCTATGGCTACACCTTC.

This clone came up a few times. The V gene is TRBV11-2, the J gene TRBJ1-6; no clear D gene. The CDR3 runs to 15 residues. Germline values: CDR1 SGHAT, CDR2 FQNNGV. The V end lost 4 bases, the J end lost 6 bases, and 13 bases lay between the germline ends. CDR3 in amino acids: CASSSWKIPNSPLHF. The CDR3 DNA reads TGTGCCAGCAGCTCCTGGAAGATCCCTAATTCACCCCTCCACTTT.

The CDR3 loop is CASSLAGTTQETQYF. The CDR3, as DNA: TGTGCCAGCAGCTTAGCCGGGACTACTCAAGAGACCCAGTACTTC. The rearrangement links TRBV11-2 to TRBJ2-5; TRBD2 matches 7 bases. The length of the CDR3 is 15 residues. The junction had 4 bases not matched to a gene; V was cut back by 1 base and J by 2 bases. CDR1 and CDR2 (germline): SGHAT, FQNNGV.

The DNA of the CDR3 is TGCAGCGGGTGGGGACCGGTAAACCAAGAGACCCAGTACTTC. Its translation is CSGWGPVNQETQYF. The genes are TRBV29-1 and TRBJ2-5; D assignment may be TRBD1 or TRBD2 (5 bases each). From germline, CDR1 is SQVTM and CDR2 ANQGSEA. V lost 7 bases to trimming and J lost 0 bases, with 15 bases between them. The CDR3 totals 14 residues. The whole variable domain, remainder taken from reference TRBV29-1 and TRBJ2-5, is SAVISQKPSRDICQRGTSLTIQCQVDSQVTMMFWYRQQPGQSLTLIATANQGSEATYESGFVIDKFPISRPNLTFSTLTVSNMSPEDSSIYLCSGWGPVNQETQYFGPGTRLLVL.

The chain couples TRBV27 to TRBJ1-5; 9 positions match TRBD1. The V segment lost 4 bases and the J segment 3 bases; nucleotides outside the gene matches: 4. CDR1 is MNHEY, CDR2 SMNVEV, per germline (reference sequence). This CDR3 has 15 amino acids. DNA for the CDR3: TGTGCCAGCAGTTCCGGGACAGGGCTCAATCAGCCCCAGCATTTT. This codes for CASSSGTGLNQPQHF.

The CDR3 nucleotides are TGTGCCAGCAGCTCCGTAGCGGGAGGGACAGATACGCAGTATTTT. Translation: CASSSVAGGTDTQYF. The chain carries TRBV5-6 and TRBJ2-3; 11 bases fit TRBD2. There are 15 residues in the CDR3. Germline V lookup: CDR1 SGHDT, CDR2 YYEEEE. V gave up 3 bases and J gave up 3 bases; unmatched junction bases: 3.

The chain has TRBV7-9 and TRBJ1-1; TRBD1 matches at 7 bases. V lost 6 bases to trimming and J lost 0 bases; unmatched junction nucleotides: 7. CDR3 length: 15 residues. The germline gives CDR1 SEHNR, CDR2 FQNEAQ (reference sequence). The CDR3 sequence is CASSSPQGMNTEAFF. DNA for the CDR3: TGTGCCAGCAGTTCTCCACAGGGGATGAACACTGAAGCTTTCTTT. Complete variable domain (other parts from reference TRBV7-9 and TRBJ1-1): DTGVSQNPRHKITKRGQNVTFRCDPISEHNRLYWYRQTLGQGPEFLTYFQNEAQLEKSRLLSDRFSAERPKGSFSTLEIQRTEQGDSAMYLCASSSPQGMNTEAFFGQGTRLTVV.

The CDR3 spells CASSSGQNYEQYF. The CDR3 nucleotides are TGTGCCAGCAGTTCGGGACAGAACTACGAGCAGTACTTC. The chain has TRBV2 and TRBJ2-7; 7 positions agree with TRBD1. Germline V gives CDR1 SNHLY, CDR2 FYNNEI. The CDR3 is 13 amino acids. The J segment lost 3 bases and the V segment lost 5 bases, leaving 4 bases of the junction unmatched.

The chain recombines TRBV5-4 with TRBJ2-7; 10 bases map to TRBD1. With V trimmed by 0 bases and J by 4 bases, 4 bases remained unmatched. The germline V gene has CDR1 SGHNT and CDR2 YYREEE (reference sequence). This CDR3 contains 15 residues. CDR3 coding DNA: TGTGCCAGCAGCTTGGAAGGGACAGGGGTTTACGAGCAGTACTTC. Encoded protein: CASSLEGTGVYEQYF.

The chain joins TRBV10-3 to TRBJ1-5; a possible D gene is TRBD1 (6 bases). Trimming removed 0 bases from V and 4 bases from J, with 13 bases in between. The CDR3 is 16 amino acids. The germline CDR1 and CDR2 sequences are ENHRY and SYGVKD. The CDR3 coding sequence is TGTGCCATCAGTGAGTCCCCAGGGGTTATAAATCAGCCCCAGCATTTT. Translation gives CAISESPGVINQPQHF.

This clone was observed a single time. This chain uses TRBV9 with TRBJ1-1; D perhaps matches TRBD1 (6 bases). The CDR3 has 15 residues. V was cut by 4 bases and J by 4 bases, with 17 bases left in between. The germline V gene has CDR1 SGDLS and CDR2 YYNGEE. The CDR3 loop is CASSIYPGVSTEAFF. The CDR3 DNA follows: TGTGCCAGCAGCATTTACCCAGGGGTGAGCACTGAAGCTTTCTTT.

This clone appeared a single time. V usage is TRBV9 and J usage is TRBJ2-7; 7 bases align to TRBD2. V was clipped by 4 bases and J by 5 bases; unmatched bases: 9. The germline CDR1 and CDR2 sequences are SGDLS and YYNGEE. This CDR3 region has 14 residues. The CDR3 sequence: CASSPAGGGNEQYF. The CDR3 DNA sequence: TGTGCCAGCAGCCCAGCCGGGGGAGGGAACGAGCAGTACTTC.

The sample holds one count of this clone. J is TRBJ1-5 and V is TRBV19, with 11 bases aligning to TRBD1. V gave up 7 bases and J gave up 7 bases; unmatched junction bases: 9. Germline V gives CDR1 LNHDA, CDR2 SQIVND (reference sequence). The CDR3 length is 15 residues. CDR3 in DNA: TGTGCCAGTACCAACGGACAGGGGGCGAGGCAGCCCCAGCATTTT. Translated, it gives CASTNGQGARQPQHF.